This T cell receptor beta chain was recorded in a study of blood T cell repertoires in COVID-19. Study context: Samples representing acute and convalescent COVID-19 were sourced from the United States, Italy and Spain.

Per the authors' pipeline: Amplification of reference gene primers was used by the study to estimate nucleated cell counts. The protocol was immunoSEQ multiplex PCR, while the TCRdb copy is restricted to in-frame clones and leaves out a portion. The DNA was the basis for D and trimming; V, J and clone size are from that table. Of roughly 150,000 clones listed, about 88% are singletons. V lost 4 bases and J 4 bases, leaving 7 bases between the germline ends. CDR3 length: 12 residues. Germline V CDR1 and CDR2: MGHDK, SYGVNS. J is TRBJ1-2 and V is TRBV25-1; D remains ambiguous. Material: peripheral blood. The clonotype was recovered from a human donor in a cohort sampled during active COVID-19. CDR3 DNA: TGTGCCAGCAGTGGGCCAAGCTATGGCTACACCTTC. Amino acids: CASSGPSYGYTF.